This T cell receptor beta chain was identified during a study of T cells in Graves' hyperthyroidism and ophthalmopathy. Study observations and caveats: A model of 13 V-J features distinguished ophthalmopathy from stable hyperthyroidism.

Germline CDR1 reads SGHTA; CDR2 reads FQGTGA. The CDR3 covers 16 residues. V lost 5 bases, J lost 6 bases, and 10 bases stayed unmatched. To note about this clonotype: Its antigen is unknown.

The investigators amplified TCR beta CDR3 regions from RNA transcripts. TCR CDR3 underwent first-round RT-PCR with the HTBI primer set. Using its own MiXCR run on the multiplex PCR reads, TCRdb lists one record per CDR3 protein. The sample contains approximately 620,000 distinct CDR3 sequences, 16% of which appear only once. Inclusion characteristics of ophthalmopathy patients comprised a Clinical Activity Score of at least 3, a NOSPECS grade of at least 4, and duration under 3 months. Diagnostic decisions used clinical symptoms, serum thyroxine and TRAb, thyroid ultrasound and orbital computed tomography. The authors obtained PBMCs from around 11 ml of fresh peripheral blood.

This chain links TRBV7-3 with TRBJ1-6; 7 bases map to TRBD1. The sample consisted of blood. The sequence derives from a woman aged 40 to 49 with Graves' ophthalmopathy. CDR3 DNA: TGTGCCAGCAGCCGCACGGGGGGACAGAGTAATTCACCCCTCCACTTT. This gives the protein CASSRTGGQSNSPLHF. Combining the CDR3 with reference TRBV7-3 and TRBJ1-6 gives the whole variable domain GAGVSQTPSNKVTEKGKYVELRCDPISGHTALYWYRQSLGQGPEFLIYFQGTGAADDSGLPNDRFFAVRPEGSVSTLKIQRTERGDSAVYLCASSRTGGQSNSPLHFGNGTRLTVT.